The 3 T cell receptor beta chains listed next were all sequenced from one sample in a study of cytomegalovirus exposure and HLA in healthy donors (dated by TCRdb to the late 2010s). Receptor amplification or capture employed the immunoSEQ multiplex PCR assay. For the multiplex PCR, a mixture combining 60 forward primers for TCR Vbeta segments and 13 reverse primers for TCR Jbeta segments was used. The source is immuneACCESS, and TCRdb retained only in-frame sequences with V and J called. Part of the clones is not carried over; for the studies checked, unresolved V genes explain less than half of this, and the remainder is unexplained. In this sample the table shows around 100,000 clones, around four fifths of which occur a single time. The ten biggest clones cover about 7.3% of the sample. The sequencing input was PBMCs. The receptor set was obtained from a man aged 30 to 45 in good health and CMV-seronegative.

The chain couples TRBV6-4 to TRBJ2-2, with D tentatively TRBD2 (7 bases). This CDR3 contains 16 residues. Germline lookup yields CDR1 MRHNA and CDR2 SNTAGT. Trimming took 0 bases from V and 6 from J, leaving 14 bases between them. DNA for the CDR3: TGTGCCAGCAGTGACTCCCCGGGGGGCGATGCCGGGGAGCTGTTTTTT. Translating it yields CASSDSPGGDAGELFF.

The V gene is TRBV10-3, the J gene TRBJ2-2; D is ambiguous. Germline V gene sequence: CDR1 ENHRY, CDR2 SYGVKD. The V gene lost 0 bases and the J gene lost 0 bases, with 5 bases spanning the gap. The CDR3 loop spans 15 amino acids. The CDR3 sequence: CAISESGPNTGELFF. DNA of the CDR3: TGTGCCATCAGTGAGTCTGGGCCGAACACCGGGGAGCTGTTTTTT.

V and J are TRBV19 and TRBJ2-2; 8 bases agree with TRBD1. CDR1 is LNHDA, CDR2 SQIVND, per germline (reference sequence). CDR3 length: 15 amino acids. With 6 bases clipped from V and 6 bases from J, the junction kept 9 bases outside the gene matches. The CDR3 loop reads CASREPDRDAGELFF. The CDR3 DNA sequence: TGTGCCAGTAGAGAACCGGACAGGGATGCCGGGGAGCTGTTTTTT.